The rows below give T cell receptor beta chains drawn from one sample of a study of T cell changes during pregnancy in multiple sclerosis. Libraries were prepared by immunoSEQ multiplex PCR; TCRdb keeps only in-frame clonotypes and omits some of them. The profile covers some 39,000 clones, with approximately 90% appearing a single time and roughly 0.69% taken by the ten largest. The sample here was CD4+ T cells from peripheral blood mononuclear cells, taken in the second trimester of pregnancy. All receptors derive from a female donor in good health, enrolled as a control in a pregnancy study. Both conserved end residues are part of each CDR3. The D gene is left open where the match is weak. Clone sizes are given selectively: once, few, many, or a class where the clone is expanded.

size: NA
length: 16
V: TRBV9
J: TRBJ1-6
D: TRBD1
DNA: TGTGCCAGCAGCGCCTACCTGGGACAGGGGGCCTCACCCCTCCACTTT
CDR3: CASSAYLGQGASPLHF

size: NA
length: 14
V: TRBV5-8
J: TRBJ1-5
D: TRBD1
DNA: TGTGCCAGCAGCTTGGACAGGGGAAATCAGCCCCAGCATTTT
CDR3: CASSLDRGNQPQHF

size: NA
length: 15
V: TRBV6-1
J: TRBJ1-2
D: NA
DNA: TGTGCCAGCAGTGAAGCCCGTCGGGGGGCGGGTGGCTACACCTTC
CDR3: CASSEARRGAGGYTF

size: NA
length: 17
V: TRBV5-4
J: TRBJ1-6
D: NA
DNA: TGTGCCAGCAGCCATAAGGGGAAAGGCTCCTATAATTCACCCCTCCACTTT
CDR3: CASSHKGKGSYNSPLHF

size: NA
length: 12
V: TRBV19
J: TRBJ2-7
D: NA
DNA: TGTGCCAGTAGTCGCAGACTTTACGAGCAGTACTTC
CDR3: CASSRRLYEQYF

size: NA
length: 16
V: TRBV5-6
J: TRBJ2-1
D: TRBD1
DNA: TGTGCCAGCAGCTTGGCCCCGACAGGGGCATCCAATGAGCAGTTCTTC
CDR3: CASSLAPTGASNEQFF

size: NA
length: 16
V: TRBV7-9
J: TRBJ2-3
D: TRBD2
DNA: TGTGCCAGCAGCTTAGGAAGCGGGGGTTTAACAGATACGCAGTATTTT
CDR3: CASSLGSGGLTDTQYF

size: NA
length: 15
V: TRBV6-5
J: TRBJ2-4
D: NA
DNA: TGTGCCAGCGGCCCAGGGGTCTTAGCCAAAAACATTCAGTACTTC
CDR3: CASGPGVLAKNIQYF

size: NA
length: 15
V: TRBV4-3
J: TRBJ1-1
D: NA
DNA: TGCGCCAGCAGCCAAGACTTTCAAGGGAGGCTAGGAGCTTTCTTT
CDR3: CASSQDFQGRLGAFF

size: few
length: 15
V: TRBV14
J: TRBJ2-1
D: TRBD2
DNA: TGTGCCAGCAGCCACGAAGCGGGGGGGGGCAATGAGCAGTTCTTC
CDR3: CASSHEAGGGNEQFF

size: NA
length: 14
V: TRBV7-2
J: TRBJ1-1
D: TRBD1
DNA: TGTGCCAGCAGCCCGGGGACAGGGAGAACTGAAGCTTTCTTT
CDR3: CASSPGTGRTEAFF

size: NA
length: 12
V: TRBV5-1
J: TRBJ2-2
D: NA
DNA: TGCGCCAGCAGCTTCCATACCGGGGAGCTGTTTTTT
CDR3: CASSFHTGELFF

size: NA
length: 16
V: TRBV11-2
J: TRBJ2-5
D: TRBD1
DNA: TGTGCCAGCAGCTTGGGACAGGGGGTGGGGGGAGAGACCCAGTACTTC
CDR3: CASSLGQGVGGETQYF

size: NA
length: 15
V: TRBV5-6
J: TRBJ2-1
D: TRBD1
DNA: TGTGCCAGCAGCTTCCAGCGCCGCACAGGGGGGCTTCAGTTCTTC
CDR3: CASSFQRRTGGLQFF

size: NA
length: 15
V: TRBV27
J: TRBJ2-3
D: TRBD1
DNA: TGTGCCAGCAGTTTAAGACAGGGGAACACAGATACGCAGTATTTT
CDR3: CASSLRQGNTDTQYF

size: NA
length: 15
V: TRBV6-5
J: TRBJ1-2
D: NA
DNA: TGTGCCAGCAGGGGCATAGACCGGGATAGATATGGCTACACCTTC
CDR3: CASRGIDRDRYGYTF

size: NA
length: 13
V: TRBV6-5
J: TRBJ1-1
D: NA
DNA: TGTGCCAGCAGTTACCGTAGAGACACTGAAGCTTTCTTT
CDR3: CASSYRRDTEAFF

size: NA
length: 14
V: TRBV7-8
J: TRBJ1-6
D: NA
DNA: TGTGCCAGCACCATTGCTACAGGGAGTTCACCCCTCCACTTT
CDR3: CASTIATGSSPLHF

size: NA
length: 14
V: TRBV6-5
J: TRBJ1-1
D: NA
DNA: TGTGCCAGCAGTGGGAGGGCGGGGCGCACTGAAGCTTTCTTT
CDR3: CASSGRAGRTEAFF

size: NA
length: 16
V: TRBV19
J: TRBJ1-1
D: TRBD1
DNA: TGTGCCAGTAGTTTGGGTGACAACAGGGGTTCTACTGAAGCTTTCTTT
CDR3: CASSLGDNRGSTEAFF

size: few
length: 15
V: TRBV4-2
J: TRBJ2-2
D: TRBD1
DNA: TGTGCCAGCAGCTATGGACAGGCTAGCACCGGGGAGCTGTTTTTT
CDR3: CASSYGQASTGELFF

size: NA
length: 15
V: TRBV19
J: TRBJ2-5
D: TRBD1
DNA: TGTGCCAGTAGTACCCACAGGGGGAACCAAGAGACCCAGTACTTC
CDR3: CASSTHRGNQETQYF

size: few
length: 13
V: TRBV2
J: TRBJ1-5
D: NA
DNA: TGTGCCAGCAGTGATGGCCGCAATCAGCCCCAGCATTTT
CDR3: CASSDGRNQPQHF

size: few
length: 15
V: TRBV29-1
J: TRBJ1-1
D: TRBD1
DNA: TGCAGCGTTGTGAGGTGGGGGACAGGGCAGGATGAAGCTTTCTTT
CDR3: CSVVRWGTGQDEAFF

size: NA
length: 13
V: TRBV5-1
J: TRBJ2-1
D: NA
DNA: TGCGCCAGCAGCTTGGGGGCAGCCAATGAGCAGTTCTTC
CDR3: CASSLGAANEQFF

size: NA
length: 14
V: TRBV7-3
J: TRBJ2-3
D: TRBD2
DNA: TGTGCCAGCAGCCGGACTAGCGGGGGAGATACGCAGTATTTT
CDR3: CASSRTSGGDTQYF

size: NA
length: 15
V: TRBV7-3
J: TRBJ2-2
D: NA
DNA: TGTGCCAGCAGCGGGGGCCAGGGAACGGGGAGGGAGCTGTTTTTT
CDR3: CASSGGQGTGRELFF

size: NA
length: 12
V: TRBV11-3
J: TRBJ2-7
D: NA
DNA: TGTGCCAGCAGCTCGGGGGGCGACGAGCAGTACTTC
CDR3: CASSSGGDEQYF

size: NA
length: 17
V: TRBV2
J: TRBJ1-2
D: NA
DNA: TGTGCCAGCAGCACGGGGCGACAGGTCTTACCCCCGTATGGCTACACCTTC
CDR3: CASSTGRQVLPPYGYTF

size: NA
length: 13
V: TRBV21-1
J: TRBJ1-2
D: NA
DNA: TGTGCCAGCAAGAACGAGGAAACGCATGGCTACACCTTC
CDR3: CASKNEETHGYTF

size: NA
length: 13
V: TRBV28
J: TRBJ2-4
D: TRBD1
DNA: TGTGCCAGCAGTTCGGGACAGAAAAACATTCAGTACTTC
CDR3: CASSSGQKNIQYF

size: NA
length: 13
V: TRBV30
J: TRBJ1-1
D: NA
DNA: TGTGCCTGGAGTGTACTGCGGAACACTGAAGCTTTCTTT
CDR3: CAWSVLRNTEAFF

size: NA
length: 15
V: TRBV7-3
J: TRBJ1-2
D: NA
DNA: TGTGCCAGCAGCTCCCGCCCACAGGGATCGGGGGGCTACACCTTC
CDR3: CASSSRPQGSGGYTF

size: NA
length: 17
V: TRBV23-1
J: TRBJ1-2
D: TRBD1
DNA: TGCGCCAGCAGTCTCGGGACAGGGGGCATCGGTAACTATGGCTACACCTTC
CDR3: CASSLGTGGIGNYGYTF

size: few
length: 13
V: TRBV19
J: TRBJ1-1
D: NA
DNA: TGTGCCAGTAGACTTCGGGGGGACACTGAAGCTTTCTTT
CDR3: CASRLRGDTEAFF

size: NA
length: 15
V: TRBV14
J: TRBJ2-3
D: NA
DNA: TGTGCCAGCAGCCAAGCTAGGGACATTACAGATACGCAGTATTTT
CDR3: CASSQARDITDTQYF